This T cell receptor (beta chain) is from a study of cytomegalovirus exposure and HLA in healthy donors. From germline, CDR1 is SGDLS and CDR2 YYNGEE. V was cut by 3 bases and J by 0 bases, with 15 bases left in between. The CDR3 length is 16 residues. Primers: 60 Vbeta forward and 13 Jbeta reverse. The repertoire was sequenced with immunoSEQ multiplex PCR; TCRdb's copy has only in-frame clones and lacks some. The repertoire holds about 110,000 clones, with around 85% as singletons. The chain carries TRBV9 and TRBJ1-2; D perhaps matches TRBD1 (5 bases). Specimen: PBMCs. This sequence originates from a man aged 40-49 years in good health and CMV-seronegative. CDR3 protein: CASSEGLAGANYGYTF. The CDR3 nucleotides read TGTGCCAGCAGCGAGGGGCTGGCTGGAGCTAACTATGGCTACACCTTC.